Shown below are 7 T cell receptor beta chains from a single sample sequenced in a study of CD8 T cells in ankylosing spondylitis. Findings of the study overall: For ankylosing spondylitis blood, a TCR beta motif of seven to nine highly homologous variants appeared characteristic.

In TCRdb, the 5' RACE reads were re-called with MiXCR into one record per CDR3 protein. The sample has more than 650,000 distinct CDR3 sequences; roughly 12% are singletons. Which antigens these TCRs recognize remains unknown. The material sequenced was blood, either unsorted or a sorted T cell fraction (not recorded which). The receptors here all came from a male donor with ankylosing spondylitis.

This clonotype was counted between two and nine times. The chain joins TRBV24-1 to TRBJ2-2, with D perhaps TRBD1 (6 bases). The germline V and J ends were trimmed by 4 bases and 2 bases, with 16 bases remaining between them. Germline V lookup: CDR1 KGHDR, CDR2 SFDVKD. This CDR3 region has 17 residues. CDR3 residues: CATSENDRWANTGELFF. The DNA for the CDR3 is TGTGCCACCAGTGAGAACGACAGGTGGGCCAACACCGGGGAGCTGTTTTTT.

The rearrangement joins TRBV28 to TRBJ1-4, with 7 positions matching TRBD1. Germline CDR1 reads MDHEN; CDR2 reads SYDVKM. V dropped 4 bases and J dropped 10; count of bases not matched to a gene: 9. The CDR3 sequence is 14 residues long. The CDR3 DNA follows: TGTGCCAGCAGTTCGAGGACAGGTCCCCTAAAACTGTTTTTT. It yields the protein CASSSRTGPLKLFF.

This clonotype has a count of ten or more. The V gene is TRBV29-1, the J gene TRBJ1-2; TRBD1 is a possible D gene (6 bases). Germline V gene data show CDR1 as SQVTM and CDR2 as ANQGSEA. The CDR3 length is 14 residues. Between the trimmed V and J ends, which lost 4 bases and 7 bases, there was a span of 19 bases. The CDR3 spells CSVVVVWGAFGYTF. Here the CDR3 DNA reads TGCAGCGTTGTGGTGGTTTGGGGGGCCTTTGGCTACACCTTC.

The V gene is TRBV5-1, the J gene TRBJ2-3; D call uncertain. V was trimmed by 0 bases and J by 8 bases, leaving 10 bases between them. The CDR3 extends over 13 amino acids. Germline V gene data show CDR1 as SGHRS and CDR2 as YFSETQ. CDR3 sequence: CASSLELTGTQYF. The DNA for the CDR3 is TGCGCCAGCAGCTTGGAACTCACTGGTACGCAGTATTTT.

This chain links TRBV20-1 with TRBJ1-4; D call uncertain. The germline gives CDR1 DFQATT, CDR2 SNEGSKA (reference sequence). The CDR3 runs to 17 residues. Trimming cost V 1 base and J 1 base, with 16 bases left between them. CDR3 region: CSARVWGSERTNEKLFF. For the CDR3, the DNA is TGCAGTGCTAGAGTCTGGGGTTCGGAGAGAACTAATGAAAAACTGTTTTTT.

This clonotype was picked up a small number of times. The gene calls are TRBV7-2 and TRBJ1-1; D is uncertain. Trimming left V 2 bases short and J 0 bases short, with 7 bases between. The germline CDR1 and CDR2 sequences are SGHTA and FQGNSA. This CDR3 region has 14 residues. CDR3 sequence reads: CASSLKGMNTEAFF. CDR3 sequence (DNA): TGTGCCAGCAGCTTAAAGGGAATGAACACTGAAGCTTTCTTT.

V gene TRBV7-2 combines with J gene TRBJ1-6; no definite D call. V was shortened by 3 bases and J by 16 bases, with 16 bases between the two germline ends. The CDR3 runs to 13 residues. Per germline, CDR1 SGHTA and CDR2 FQGNSA. The CDR3 reads CASSLDSALTLHF. CDR3 bases: TGTGCCAGCAGCTTGGATTCGGCCCTAACTCTCCACTTT.